This note documents a single T cell receptor beta chain sequence. The target of this receptor is not known. The record has no base qualities; no much larger clone is one base away. The cohort comprised some 680 healthy bone marrow donors. All cohort members were sampled while nominally healthy, although unrecorded immune exposures were likely present. The donor was CMV seropositive and belonged to the group of about 290 seropositive cohort members. A peripheral blood sample was collected from each donor, and TCR beta sequencing was performed on peripheral blood mononuclear cells. The Qiagen DNeasy Blood Extraction Kit was used to extract genomic DNA from the blood cell samples. The method behind the library was the immunoSEQ multiplex PCR assay. The multiplex PCR relied on a mix of 60 forward primers for TCR Vbeta segments and 13 reverse primers for TCR Jbeta segments. A multiplex PCR assay on genomic DNA amplified the CDR3 region of rearranged TCR beta genes. Amplified TCR beta libraries were sequenced as 87-base-pair reads on the Illumina HiSeq System. Processing in the source paper ran as follows. Across the roughly 670 repertoires, a later analysis counted approximately 75 million unique TCR beta chains, around 11 million of which were shared by at least two donors. Raw reads were error-corrected and collapsed into unique sequences with a nearest-neighbor algorithm that merged closely related sequences to remove PCR and sequencing errors. To assign V, D and J gene segments, CDR3 sequences were aligned to IMGT reference sequences. For a sequence to be retained, a match of at least six nucleotides to both a V gene segment and a J gene segment was required. Rearrangements were called productive when the CDR3 lacked stop codons and stayed in frame with V and J; all others were non-productive. CDR3 was defined by IMGT convention, running from the second conserved V-encoded cysteine to the conserved J-encoded phenylalanine. In an earlier analysis of around 640 of the donors, sequences lacking an unambiguous match to a single V gene segment were excluded. In an earlier analysis of 587 of the donors, a V segment was called functional when productive rearrangements were above 56.7%, and segregating when the standard deviation between donors exceeded 5%. A statistical classification framework was built for diagnosing cytomegalovirus status from the catalog of TCR beta chain sequences. A later analysis assigned V and J genes by comparing TCR nucleotide sequences with IMGT/GENE-DB human TR gene sequences. In a later analysis, CDR3 sequences and most-parsimonious VDJ recombination scenarios were assigned using the TCRdist pipeline. In a later analysis, each TCR beta chain was defined by its CDR3 amino acid sequence together with its V-gene family, and reads lacking a unique V-gene family were excluded. A later analysis removed several hundred highly shared, low-generation-probability nucleotide sequences to deal with suspected cross-contamination and a sequencing artifact. In a later analysis, a clonal expansion index for each public chain was calculated from normalized within-repertoire ranks of inferred template counts. In a later analysis, generation probabilities were computed with a VDJ recombination model fitted to out-of-frame rearrangements, and the resulting probabilities were checked against IGoR. Hypergeometric tests were used in a later analysis to score TCR-TCR, TCR-HLA and TCR-CMV co-occurrence, with a repertoire-size bias correction applied to the TCR pairs. A later analysis estimated false discovery rates by permuting HLA or CMV assignments 20 times. In a later analysis, co-occurring TCRs were grouped using DBSCAN, and TCRdist sequence similarity was added for clustering within HLA-allele-positive subsets. Co-occurrence clustering excluded repertoires with fewer than 30,000 or more than 120,000 public chains, plus five with anomalous nucleotide sharing. What TCRdb holds here is the immuneACCESS table cut down to in-frame rearrangements. Part of the clones is not present; checked against another copy, under half of the missing clones reflect an unresolved V gene, and the others are unexplained. V and J calls and clone size come straight from that table; D and trimming were deduced from the DNA. The sample table lists some 87,000 clones, around 77% of them with a count of one. The biggest ten clones account for around a fifth of the sample.

This entry comes from a study of cytomegalovirus exposure and HLA in healthy donors (dated by TCRdb to about 2017). About the investigation overall: According to an earlier analysis of 550 to 750 of the donors, some 170 million T cells yielded roughly 110 million unique TCR beta sequences and 276 Gb of sequence data. Across approximately 400 genotyped donors of the cohort, an average of approximately 220,000 unique TCR beta nucleotide sequences per donor were sequenced, and approximately 17% of those sequences were non-productive. Roughly five DR-DQ haplotypes were handled as single units for association and clustering because linkage in the cohort was strong. The genetic ancestry cluster associated with self-reported Caucasian donors included around four fifths of the roughly 400 genotyped donors. The study was designed to test whether signatures of past pathogen exposure could be identified by cataloging public T cell receptors. The study used immunosequencing to profile the T cell repertoires of several hundred subjects and linked those repertoires to cytomegalovirus serostatus. In an earlier analysis of a few hundred of the donors, high-throughput TCR beta sequencing was used to judge whether each TCR beta V gene segment behaved as functional or pseudogenic. Donor age, sex, ethnicity and CMV serostatus were collected together with the repertoire data. The study combined high-throughput TCR immunosequencing, statistical association of individual TCRs with disease status, and machine learning to predict cytomegalovirus infection status. In addition to the first cohort of around 670 subjects, a separate validation cohort of 130 or so different subjects was used. An early release that covered about 600 HLA-typed donors contained around 300 gigabases of sequencing data and 80 million or so unique TCR sequences. In a later analysis, previously published TCR beta repertoires from 500 to 750 donors were re-analyzed and high-resolution HLA genotyping was added so that TCR occurrence patterns could be studied. Both class I and class II loci were covered by HLA typing, at four-digit resolution. All discovery cohort repertoires had been generated using a single sequencing platform. Rather than using new phenotypic data, the later analysis identified candidate immune exposures from TCR beta sequences and from how often those sequences occurred across donors. The number of donors typed differed by locus, with 629-630 for A, B, C, DRB1 and DQB1, over 500 for DQA1, over 600 for DPA1, and some 450 for DPB1. In a later genetic analysis, genome-wide SNP genotypes for about 55% of the roughly 700 donors were used, and that subset was treated as a discovery cohort.

Overall results and qualifications from the work: In vitro tests confirmed that a few of the cytomegalovirus-associated TCR beta chains recognize cytomegalovirus antigens. CMV serostatus was the only immune exposure information available for the cohort. Roughly uniform sequencing depth across donors was assumed in presence/absence analyses, although this assumption may not hold. Broadly in line with IMGT annotations, most TCR beta V segments showed up in productive rearrangements about 87% or about 30% of the time in an earlier analysis of under 700 of the donors. Compared with equally common non-associated chains, HLA-associated TCR beta chains in a later analysis were more clonally expanded and had lower generation probabilities. Most TCR sequences were seen in very few donors, while some public TCRs were found in many individuals. Specific HLA alleles were associated with more than 15,000 TCR beta sequences at a false discovery rate of 0.05 in a later analysis. The sequencing pipeline was judged likely to have produced a cluster of highly shared sequence variants as a technical artifact. In a later genetic analysis, a missense DCLRE1C variant was associated with V-gene and J-gene trimming of TCR beta chains, and the association was replicated in an independent cohort. In a later analysis, several top co-occurrence clusters were reported to appear linked to parvovirus B19, influenza, CMV and Epstein-Barr virus. The classifier was reported to diagnose cytomegalovirus status with high specificity and sensitivity in both the original cohort and the validation cohort. A later analysis found that most CMV-associated TCR beta chains appeared HLA-restricted, with HLA associations seemingly driven largely by CMV exposure. Because some donors lacked HLA typing at each locus, the association tests relied only on the typed subset. The cohort was sequenced for TCR beta chains only, and without alpha or paired-chain data the features that could be detected were limited. The authors suggested that the approach could potentially be extended to other disease states and immunological phenotypes. A further reported finding was that TCR beta sequences accurately predicted the HLA-A and HLA-B alleles for most subjects in the first cohort. Linkage disequilibrium might explain the correlated functional status among segregating V segments, but an unknown experimental factor could not be excluded. Because counts were too low, about 18 rarely observed V segments, including chromosome 9 orphons, were excluded from the earlier analysis of 587 of the donors. A later genetic analysis reported fewer N-insertions in productive TCRs among donors in an Asian-associated ancestry cluster than the roughly 700-donor mean. In a later analysis, the rate of TCR association differed among HLA loci, with DRB1 alleles having the most associated TCRs and HLA-C alleles having the fewest. When HLA alleles, especially DR and DQ, strongly co-occurred, TCR associations were difficult to assign to individual alleles. A total of roughly 160 TCR beta chains were listed by the study as associated with cytomegalovirus.

The sequenced sample consisted of PBMCs. The TCR originated in a woman aged 40 to 49 in good health and CMV-seropositive.

The CDR3 has the sequence CASRRAGGEAFF. The nucleotide sequence reads as follows: TGTGCCAGCAGGAGAGCCGGGGGTGAAGCTTTCTTT. Rearrangement joined TRBV25-1 to TRBJ1-1; TRBD1 might be the D gene, on 5 matching bases. CDR1 MGHDK and CDR2 SYGVNS are derived from the germline V gene. The CDR3 has 12 amino acids, counting the end cysteine and phenylalanine. CDR3 DNA is the only sequence kept; it has 36 bases, read in frame from the first base. Trimming removed 6 bases from V and 7 bases from J, leaving 12 bases between the germline ends. Supplemented by the reference TRBV25-1 and TRBJ1-1 proteins around the CDR3, the complete variable domain is EADIYQTPRYLVIGTGKKITLECSQTMGHDKMYWYQQDPGMELHLIHYSYGVNSTEKGDLSSESTVSRIRTEHFPLTLESARPSHTSQYLCASRRAGGEAFFGQGTRLTVV.